This TCR beta chain was captured by sequencing in a study of CD4+ T cells in melanoma (dated 2022 in TCRdb). At the level of the whole study: Neoantigen-specific CD4+ T cells in human melanoma were what the study investigated.

The study at large found these results: According to the report, neoantigen-specific CD4+ T cells in melanoma displayed diverse differentiation states. Neoantigen-specific CD4+ T cells were reported to be correlated with the function of CD8+ T cells, macrophages and B cells.

Concerning this clone: Its antigen specificity is not known. The sample holds no much larger clone one base away, and base qualities are not on file.

Between the V and J ends, shortened by 1 base and 1 base respectively, the junction contains 9 bases. CDR3 length: 15 amino acids, cysteine to phenylalanine. Of all the DNA, just the CDR3 is kept, 45 bases in frame from base 1. CDR1 and CDR2, looked up from the germline V gene, are SGHVS and FNYEAQ. Patients with melanoma were used as donors. Library creation used the immunoSEQ multiplex PCR assay. TCRdb re-hosts the immuneACCESS table, in-frame sequences only. Its copies lack some clones; in the studies checked, an unresolved V gene accounts for under half of them, and the cause for the rest is not known. Recorded for this sample are about 140,000 clones; around 90% of them occurred a single time. Of the sample, more than 1.5% falls within the top ten clones.

The receptor chain draws on TRBV7-6 and TRBJ2-3; the D gene cannot be resolved reliably. The TCR was taken from a human donor with melanoma. The bases read TGTGCCAGCAGCTTAGGTATCTCTCGCACAGATACGCAGTATTTT. This is translated as CASSLGISRTDTQYF. Extended through the reference TRBV7-6 and TRBJ2-3 proteins, this CDR3 yields the full variable domain: GAGVSQSPRYKVTKRGQDVALRCDPISGHVSLYWYRQALGQGPEFLTYFNYEAQQDKSGLPNDRFSAERPEGSISTLTIQRTEQRDSAMYRCASSLGISRTDTQYFGPGTRLTVL.